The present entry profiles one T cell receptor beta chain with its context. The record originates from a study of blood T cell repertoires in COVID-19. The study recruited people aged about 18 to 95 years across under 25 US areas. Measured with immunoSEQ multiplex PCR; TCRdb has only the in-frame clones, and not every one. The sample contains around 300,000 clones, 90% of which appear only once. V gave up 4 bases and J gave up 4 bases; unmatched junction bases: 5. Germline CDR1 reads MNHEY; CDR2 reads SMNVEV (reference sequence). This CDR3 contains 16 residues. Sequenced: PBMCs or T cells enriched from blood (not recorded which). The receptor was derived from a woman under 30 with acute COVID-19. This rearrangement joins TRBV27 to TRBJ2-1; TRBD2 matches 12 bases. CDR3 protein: CASSWASGRAYNEQFF. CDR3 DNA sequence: TGTGCCAGCAGTTGGGCTAGCGGGAGGGCTTACAATGAGCAGTTCTTC.